The clone carrying this T cell receptor (beta chain) turned up a few times. The antigen is not known. The sample contains more than one DNA sequence encoding this CDR3. The source of the sample is a study of shared clonotypes between healthy human individuals. Study-level background: A couple of women and three men aged 18 to 49 made up the donors.

Study results and limitations: Naive CD4 clonotypes were shared across a handful of donors at 4.5% to 6%.

Naive CD8 cells lacked CD45RO, underwent positive selection for CCR7 and left out terminally differentiated effector memory CD45RA+ cells. V was pared by 2 bases and J by 4 bases, with 2 bases between. CDR1 and CDR2 (germline): MNHEY, SVGAGI. The CDR3 is 11 residues long. Libraries were prepared by immunoSEQ multiplex PCR; TCRdb keeps only in-frame clonotypes and omits some of them. The top ten hold roughly 1.7% of the sample, which has around 2,000,000 clones, about 93% seen once. Sequencing was done on a sample of naive CD8+ T cells from PBMCs. The TCR sequence derives from a man aged 18 to 35 in good health. Some clones in this sample may be carry-over from other donors' samples. The chain links TRBV6-5 to TRBJ2-5; D gene uncertain. CDR3: CASSYGETQYF. The DNA for the CDR3 is TGTGCCAGCAGTTACGGAGAGACCCAGTACTTC.